This TCR beta chain was recovered during a study of blood T cell repertoires in COVID-19. Study members were between 18 and 89 years old and lived in around 24 US regions. Profiling relied on immunoSEQ multiplex PCR, and the TCRdb table lists in-frame clones only, not all of them. The table records some 150,000 clones, approximately 83% of them present only once. There are 14 residues in the CDR3. V was clipped by 0 bases and J by 8 bases; unmatched bases: 5. Per germline, CDR1 SGHRS and CDR2 YFSETQ. This clone showed up just a few times. This receptor was identified in a man between 50 and 59 years old who had recovered from COVID-19. The chain combines TRBV5-1 with TRBJ1-2, with 9 bases identical to TRBD1. The sample taken for sequencing was PBMCs or T cells enriched from blood (not recorded which). The CDR3 DNA reads as TGCGCCAGCAGCTTGGTACAGGGGGCAGGAGGCTACACCTTC. Translated, it gives CASSLVQGAGGYTF.